This T cell receptor (beta chain) was sequenced for a study of T-cell reconstitution after alpha-beta-depleted transplantation in children. The authors prepared the TCRbeta library with unique molecular identifiers. TCRdb fed the PCR reads into MiXCR, producing one record per CDR3 protein. The data hold some 530,000 distinct CDR3 sequences, with around 12% observed a single time. The germline gives CDR1 PRHDT, CDR2 FYEKMQ (reference sequence). CDR3 length: 16 residues. With 3 bases clipped from V and 1 base from J, the junction kept 6 bases outside the gene matches. This clonotype was seen ten or more times.

Material: PBMCs from the stem cell graft donor, obtained from the stem cell graft. The origin of this receptor is a human donor who donated a stem cell graft to a child with combined immunodeficiency. V is TRBV13 and J is TRBJ2-3, with 8 positions matching TRBD1. CDR3 coding DNA: TGTGCCAGCAGCTTTCGAGAGGGACAGGGCACAGATACGCAGTATTTT. As protein: CASSFREGQGTDTQYF.